A selection of T cell receptor beta chains follows, all from one sample in a study of cytomegalovirus exposure and HLA in healthy donors. The protocol was immunoSEQ multiplex PCR, while the TCRdb copy is restricted to in-frame clones and leaves out a portion. This table has 150,000 to 200,000 clones, around three quarters appearing once. The sample consisted of PBMCs. Receptors were obtained from a man aged 35 to 55 in good health and CMV-seropositive. Both conserved end residues are part of each CDR3. The D gene is left open where the match is weak. A row's size may be missing; if present it is once, few, many or a size class.

d_gene | j_gene | v_gene | abundance | CDR3aa | CDR3nt
. | TRBJ1-6 | TRBV19 | once | CASGLRVNSPLHF | TGTGCCAGTGGTCTCAGGGTGAATTCACCCCTCCACTTT
. | TRBJ2-7 | TRBV6-1 | . | CASRDTIYEQYF | TGTGCCAGCAGGGACACCATCTACGAGCAGTACTTC
. | TRBJ2-7 | TRBV5-4 | . | CASSPPGANEQYF | TGTGCCAGCAGCCCCCCGGGAGCGAACGAGCAGTACTTC
. | TRBJ1-1 | TRBV10-3 | . | CAISSGDGVNTEAFF | TGTGCCATCTCGTCGGGGGATGGGGTAAACACTGAAGCTTTCTTT
. | TRBJ2-3 | TRBV7-2 | . | CASRKEGRPRDTQYF | TGTGCCAGCAGGAAAGAAGGGAGACCCAGAGATACGCAGTATTTT
. | TRBJ1-1 | TRBV7-9 | . | CASSLREVGEAFF | TGTGCCAGCAGCTTAAGAGAGGTCGGTGAAGCTTTCTTT
TRBD1 | TRBJ1-4 | TRBV19 | few | CASSRGDPGTGGEKLFF | TGTGCCAGTAGTAGGGGGGACCCCGGGACAGGGGGCGAAAAACTGTTTTTT
TRBD1 | TRBJ1-3 | TRBV5-1 | . | CASSPRTGSGNTIYF | TGCGCCAGCAGCCCCCGGACAGGGTCTGGAAACACCATATATTTT
TRBD1 | TRBJ1-5 | TRBV6-1 | few | CASSEAVGTGYSNQPQHF | TGTGCCAGCAGTGAAGCGGTCGGGACAGGGTATAGCAATCAGCCCCAGCATTTT
. | TRBJ2-7 | TRBV6-5 | few | CASSYAGYEQYF | TGTGCCAGCAGTTACGCCGGCTACGAGCAGTACTTC
TRBD1 | TRBJ2-2 | TRBV6-6 | . | CASQGAIAGELFF | TGTGCCAGCCAGGGGGCGATCGCCGGGGAGCTGTTTTTT
TRBD1 | TRBJ2-3 | TRBV5-6 | . | CASSGGTGLITDTQYF | TGTGCCAGCAGCGGGGGGACAGGGCTGATCACAGATACGCAGTATTTT
TRBD1 | TRBJ1-1 | TRBV30 | . | CAWDPGQGNTEAFF | TGTGCCTGGGACCCGGGACAGGGGAACACTGAAGCTTTCTTT
TRBD1 | TRBJ2-7 | TRBV9 | . | CASSVAGTGGYEQYF | TGTGCCAGCAGCGTTGCCGGGACAGGGGGCTACGAGCAGTACTTC
TRBD2 | TRBJ2-3 | TRBV14 | . | CASSQVGLAGSQYF | TGTGCCAGCAGCCAAGTTGGACTAGCGGGTTCACAGTATTTT
. | TRBJ2-1 | TRBV11-2 | . | CASSWGGDNEQFF | TGTGCCAGCAGCTGGGGCGGAGACAATGAGCAGTTCTTC
. | TRBJ2-5 | TRBV27 | few | CASSFIAENQETQYF | TGTGCCAGCAGTTTTATAGCGGAAAACCAAGAGACCCAGTACTTC
. | TRBJ1-4 | TRBV5-1 | . | CASSQSLRAPNEKLFF | TGCGCCAGCAGCCAGAGCCTGAGGGCCCCTAATGAAAAACTGTTTTTT
. | TRBJ2-6 | TRBV6-6 | . | CASTAQGFSGANVLTF | TGTGCCAGCACCGCCCAGGGTTTCTCTGGGGCCAACGTCCTGACTTTC
TRBD2 | TRBJ2-1 | TRBV10-3 | few | CAISGTSGTNEQFF | TGTGCCATCAGTGGGACTAGCGGGACGAATGAGCAGTTCTTC
TRBD1 | TRBJ2-2 | TRBV5-1 | few | CASSPGTGDTGELFF | TGCGCCAGCAGCCCCGGGACAGGAGACACCGGGGAGCTGTTTTTT